This record concerns one TCR beta chain sequence. This specimen comes from a study of T cell changes during pregnancy in multiple sclerosis. The CDR3 length is 16 residues. Germline assignment: CDR1 SGHTA and CDR2 FQGTGA. J gave up 1 base and V 5 bases, and 10 bases lay outside the gene matches. The data were produced by immunoSEQ multiplex PCR, yet TCRdb's version contains in-frame clones alone and is incomplete. The data contain 55,000 to 65,000 clones, more than 80% of them singletons. The sequence came from a female donor in good health, enrolled as a control in a pregnancy study. The chain carries TRBV7-3 and TRBJ2-5; 7 bases fit TRBD1. The sequences come from peripheral blood, collected in the first trimester of pregnancy. The CDR3 sequence is CASSPSAGTVQETQYF. The CDR3 DNA reads as TGTGCCAGCAGCCCTAGTGCCGGGACAGTCCAAGAGACCCAGTACTTC.